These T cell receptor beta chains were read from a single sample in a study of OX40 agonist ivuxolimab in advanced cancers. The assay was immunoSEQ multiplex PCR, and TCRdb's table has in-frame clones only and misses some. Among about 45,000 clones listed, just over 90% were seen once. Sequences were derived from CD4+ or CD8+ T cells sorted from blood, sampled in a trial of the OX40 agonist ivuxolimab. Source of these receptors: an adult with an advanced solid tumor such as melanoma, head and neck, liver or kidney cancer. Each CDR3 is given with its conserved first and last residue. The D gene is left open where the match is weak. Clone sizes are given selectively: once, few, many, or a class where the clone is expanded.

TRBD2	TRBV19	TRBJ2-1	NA	CASSISGAPNNEQFF	TGTGCCAGTAGTATTAGCGGGGCACCCAACAATGAGCAGTTCTTC
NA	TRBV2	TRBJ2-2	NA	CASSVMTGGELFF	TGTGCCAGCAGCGTTATGACAGGAGGGGAGCTGTTTTTT
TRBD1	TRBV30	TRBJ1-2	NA	CAYKTGGGGYTF	TGTGCCTACAAAACAGGGGGTGGTGGCTACACCTTC
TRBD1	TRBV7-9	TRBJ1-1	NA	CASSLGQGAVTEAFF	TGTGCCAGCAGCCTAGGACAGGGGGCCGTCACTGAAGCTTTCTTT
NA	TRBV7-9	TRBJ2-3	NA	CASSLPPDTPYTDTQYF	TGTGCCAGCAGCTTACCCCCTGACACCCCCTACACAGATACGCAGTATTTT
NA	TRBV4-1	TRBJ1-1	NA	CASSQVGRAEAFF	TGCGCCAGCAGCCAAGTGGGGCGGGCTGAAGCTTTCTTT
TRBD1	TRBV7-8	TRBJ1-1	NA	CASSLGGQEAFF	TGTGCCAGCAGCTTAGGGGGACAGGAAGCTTTCTTT
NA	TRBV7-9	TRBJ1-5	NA	CASSFTGSNQPQHF	TGTGCCAGCAGCTTCACAGGGAGCAATCAGCCCCAGCATTTT
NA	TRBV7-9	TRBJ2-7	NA	CASSLAAGVLYEQYF	TGTGCCAGCAGCTTAGCGGCAGGGGTGTTGTACGAGCAGTACTTC
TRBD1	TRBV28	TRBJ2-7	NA	CASTGTGGYEQYF	TGTGCCAGCACCGGGACAGGGGGCTACGAGCAGTACTTC
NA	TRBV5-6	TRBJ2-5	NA	CASSLGLQQETQYF	TGTGCCAGCAGCCTGGGGCTTCAACAAGAGACCCAGTACTTC
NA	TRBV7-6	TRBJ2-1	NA	CASSLVGGGAKFF	NA
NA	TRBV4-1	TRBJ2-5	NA	CASSQSTLDGEETQYF	TGCGCCAGCAGCCAGAGTACATTAGACGGGGAAGAGACCCAGTACTTC
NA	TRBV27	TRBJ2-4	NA	CASTYRGGAKNIQYF	TGTGCCAGCACTTATCGTGGGGGGGCCAAAAACATTCAGTACTTC
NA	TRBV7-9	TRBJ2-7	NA	CASSSGTSHTFAEQYF	TGTGCCAGCAGCTCCGGGACAAGCCATACGTTCGCCGAGCAGTACTTC
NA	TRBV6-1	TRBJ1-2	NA	CASSEVGSWGFEDGYTF	TGTGCCAGCAGTGAAGTCGGAAGCTGGGGTTTTGAGGATGGCTACACCTTC
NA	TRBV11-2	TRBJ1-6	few	CASSLVNNSPLHF	TGTGCCAGCAGCTTAGTAAACAATTCACCCCTCCACTTT